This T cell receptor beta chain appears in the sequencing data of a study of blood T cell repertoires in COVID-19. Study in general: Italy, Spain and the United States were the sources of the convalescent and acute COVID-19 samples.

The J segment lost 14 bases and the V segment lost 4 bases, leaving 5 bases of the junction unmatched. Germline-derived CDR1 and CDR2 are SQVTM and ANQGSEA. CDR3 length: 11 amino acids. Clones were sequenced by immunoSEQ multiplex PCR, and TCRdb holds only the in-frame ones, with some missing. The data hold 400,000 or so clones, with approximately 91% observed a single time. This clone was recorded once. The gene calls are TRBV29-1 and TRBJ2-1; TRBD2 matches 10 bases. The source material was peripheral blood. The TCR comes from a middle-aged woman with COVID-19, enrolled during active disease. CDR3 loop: CSVGSSGGEFF. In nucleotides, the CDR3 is TGCAGCGTTGGGTCGAGCGGGGGGGAGTTCTTC.